Following are 32 T cell receptor beta chains from one sample sequenced in a study of blood T cells in healthy people across ages. Using a J-beta primer mix together with a sample-barcoded 5' primer, a second PCR was run for roughly 6 to 11 cycles. TCRdb re-analysed the 5' RACE reads in MiXCR, keeping a single row per CDR3 protein. The data hold 650,000 to 1,000,000 distinct CDR3 sequences, with 35% to 40% observed a single time. The source material was blood. These receptors were taken from a young man in good health.

The rearrangement joins TRBV2 to TRBJ1-1, with D unresolved. Germline CDR1 is SNHLY and CDR2 is FYNNEI. V lost 3 bases and J lost 1, with 12 bases in between. The CDR3 consists of 15 residues. The CDR3 region is CASSERPDENTEAFF. The CDR3 coding sequence is TGTGCCAGCAGTGAGAGGCCAGACGAGAACACTGAAGCTTTCTTT.

This clonotype turned up a few times. The V and J genes are TRBV12-3 or TRBV12-4 and TRBJ1-1; no clear D gene. The germline V and J ends were trimmed by 7 bases and 6 bases, with 12 bases remaining between them. This CDR3 spans 12 amino acids. Written as DNA, the CDR3 is TGTGCCAGCACCACTAAGGGTCCTGAAGCTTTCTTT. It yields the protein CASTTKGPEAFF.

As concerns this clonotype: This clone may be a read error of a much larger clone one base away. The V gene is TRBV12-3 or TRBV12-4, the J gene TRBJ2-5, with no clear D. Deletions cut 5 bases from V and 1 base from J, with 14 bases between. This CDR3 is 15 amino acids long. CDR3 in amino acids: CASSQRVWPQETQYF. CDR3 DNA: TGTGCCAGCAGTCAACGGGTGTGGCCCCAAGAGACCCAGTACTTC.

In its sample, this clonotype was seen many times. CDR3 amino acids: CASTGLLRTISTDTQYF. The CDR3 region has the DNA TGCGCCAGCACAGGTCTTCTAAGGACAATCAGCACAGATACGCAGTATTTT. The gene calls are TRBV10-2 and TRBJ2-3, with a tentative D call TRBD1 (5 bases). This CDR3 contains 17 residues. Germline CDR1 is WSHSY and CDR2 is SAAADI. The V and J ends lost 7 bases and 0 bases respectively, with 20 bases between them.

This clonotype was seen repeatedly, ten times or more. V gene TRBV5-1 combines with J gene TRBJ2-3; 11 positions match TRBD2. Germline V gene lookup returns CDR1 SGHRS and CDR2 YFSETQ. Unmatched junction bases numbered 7, after V lost 4 bases and J lost 3 bases. The CDR3 is made up of 16 amino acids. The CDR3 bases are TGCGCCAGCAGCCCCCTGGGGACTAGCGGAACAGATACGCAGTATTTT. Its translation is CASSPLGTSGTDTQYF.

As for this clonotype: A single base separates this from a much larger clone, so it may be a read error. DNA of the CDR3: TGCGCCAGCAGCTCGTCTTTCACGGAGGGGAACTACGATACGCAGTATTTT. The encoded protein is CASSSSFTEGNYDTQYF. The chain combines TRBV5-1 with TRBJ2-3; weak D call: TRBD2 (6 bases). The CDR3 is made up of 17 amino acids. Germline CDR1 and CDR2: SGHRS and YFSETQ. Trimming pared 3 bases from V and 6 bases from J, leaving 23 bases between.

The sample holds many counts of this clonotype. The chain recombines TRBV12-3 or TRBV12-4 with TRBJ1-1; the D is unclear. The CDR3 is 12 residues long. Deletions cut 10 bases from V and 1 base from J, with 10 bases between. Here the CDR3 DNA reads TGTGCCACCACGGCCGGGAACACTGAAGCTTTCTTT. It is translated as CATTAGNTEAFF.

This clonotype has a count of ten or more. CDR3 coding DNA: TGCAGCGTTACTTCGACAGTAAACAATGAGCAGTTCTTC. Amino acid sequence: CSVTSTVNNEQFF. The genes are TRBV29-1 and TRBJ2-1; maybe TRBD1 (5 bases). Germline V CDR1 and CDR2: SQVTM, ANQGSEA. The CDR3 runs to 13 residues. V was shortened by 5 bases and J by 5 bases, with 13 bases between the two germline ends.

This clonotype was seen many times. The V gene is TRBV20-1, the J gene TRBJ2-3, with D unresolved. V dropped 6 bases and J dropped 2 bases, with 12 bases sitting between them. Germline CDR1 and CDR2: DFQATT and SNEGSKA (reference sequence). The CDR3 consists of 13 residues. The CDR3 coding sequence is TGCAGTGCGGTAGACTCTGACACAGATACGCAGTATTTT. The encoded protein is CSAVDSDTDTQYF.

This rearrangement joins TRBV9 to TRBJ2-3; 9 bases agree with TRBD2. The trim removed 0 bases at V and 4 bases at J, leaving 12 bases unmatched. Germline V gives CDR1 SGDLS, CDR2 YYNGEE. This CDR3 spans 18 amino acids. The CDR3 nucleotides read TGTGCCAGCAGCGTAGTAGGAGGGAGCGGGGGGTTATCAGATACGCAGTATTTT. This sequence encodes CASSVVGGSGGLSDTQYF.

This clonotype was counted between two and nine times. This CDR3 reads CAWSVLGGAAKNIQYF. The CDR3 DNA follows: TGTGCCTGGAGTGTACTCGGGGGGGCCGCCAAAAACATTCAGTACTTC. The V and J genes are TRBV30 and TRBJ2-4; 8 positions agree with TRBD2. The ends lost 0 bases at V and 1 base at J; junction bases unmatched: 5. CDR1 GTSNPN and CDR2 SVGIG come from the germline V gene (reference sequence). CDR3 size: 16 residues. The variable domain in full, completed from reference TRBV30 and TRBJ2-4, reads SQTIHQWPATLVQPVGSPLSLECTVEGTSNPNLYWYRQAAGRGLQLLFYSVGIGQISSEVPQNLSASRPQDRQFILSSKKLLLSDSGFYLCAWSVLGGAAKNIQYFGAGTRLSVL.

V and J are TRBV7-3 and TRBJ1-1; D possibly corresponds to TRBD1 (6 bases). The germline gives CDR1 SGHTA, CDR2 FQGTGA. The CDR3 totals 15 residues. V shed 4 bases and J shed 0 bases, with 12 bases lying between them. In DNA form, the CDR3 reads TGTGCCAGCAGCTCCGAGGGGGGTATGAACACTGAAGCTTTCTTT. Translating gives CASSSEGGMNTEAFF.

The V call is TRBV5-1, the J call TRBJ1-1, with 10 positions matching TRBD1. V was pared by 4 bases and J by 4 bases, with 4 bases of the junction left unmatched. The CDR3 is 14 residues long. The germline gives CDR1 SGHRS, CDR2 YFSETQ. The CDR3 sequence is CASSTDRGLTEAFF. CDR3 DNA sequence: TGCGCCAGCAGCACTGACAGGGGGCTCACTGAAGCTTTCTTT.

V is TRBV29-1 and J is TRBJ2-2; TRBD2 matches at 14 bases. CDR1 and CDR2 from the germline V gene are SQVTM and ANQGSEA. The CDR3 extends over 16 amino acids. The V and J ends lost 7 bases and 1 base, in that order; junction bases with no gene match: 5. CDR3 sequence: CSAGTSGGLNTGELFF. The CDR3, as DNA: TGCAGCGCTGGGACTAGCGGGGGCCTGAACACCGGGGAGCTGTTTTTT.

The rearrangement links TRBV6-2 or TRBV6-3 to TRBJ2-3; D might be TRBD2 (6 bases). The CDR3 runs to 16 residues. Per the germline V gene, CDR1 is MNHEY and CDR2 is SVGEGT. V gave up 7 bases and J gave up 0 bases, with 17 bases separating them. The CDR3 coding sequence is TGTGCCAGCACCACGTGGGGGGATCCTAGCACAGATACGCAGTATTTT. Its translation: CASTTWGDPSTDTQYF.

The rearrangement links TRBV28 to TRBJ2-7; D is possibly TRBD1 (5 bases). Per the germline V gene, CDR1 is MDHEN and CDR2 is SYDVKM. V lost 11 bases to trimming and J lost 5 bases, with 13 bases between them. CDR3 length: 11 residues. CDR3 loop: CAQGTRNEQYF. CDR3 sequence (DNA): TGTGCCCAGGGAACAAGGAACGAGCAGTACTTC.

This clonotype showed up just a few times. The rearrangement joins TRBV25-1 to TRBJ2-5, with a weak D call TRBD1 (6 bases). The CDR3 sequence is 14 residues long. The V end lost 4 bases, the J end lost 3 bases, and 12 bases lay between the germline ends. The germline CDR1 and CDR2 sequences are MGHDK and SYGVNS. The DNA of the CDR3 is TGTGCCAGCAGTGCCCCGGGACAAAAAGAGACCCAGTACTTC. Translating gives CASSAPGQKETQYF.

V and J are TRBV7-9 and TRBJ2-2, with D perhaps TRBD2 (6 bases). Trimming stripped 11 bases from V and 7 bases from J, with 14 bases between. Germline V gene data show CDR1 as SEHNR and CDR2 as FQNEAQ (reference sequence). The CDR3 is made up of 12 amino acids. CDR3 amino acids: CAGNNGGGELFF. The CDR3 bases are TGTGCCGGAAACAACGGGGGCGGGGAGCTGTTTTTT.

About this clonotype: It is likely a read error, because the conserved phenylalanine at the end of the CDR3 is missing. The chain recombines TRBV6-6 with TRBJ2-1, with a tentative D call TRBD2 (5 bases). The germline V gene encodes CDR1 MNHNY and CDR2 SVGAGI (reference sequence). V gave up 0 bases and J gave up 5 bases, with 8 bases separating them. This CDR3 is 14 amino acids long. In DNA, the CDR3 is TGTGCCAGCAGTTACTCGGACGGGGACAATGAGCAGTTCTCC. It is translated as CASSYSDGDNEQFS.

Remarks on this clonotype: The junction departs from the called germline gene at one end, perhaps through a read error. CDR3 bases: TGTGCCGGCAGCTCGGACAGCTACAATCAGCCCCAGCATTTT. Residues: CAGSSDSYNQPQHF. The chain links TRBV5-5 to TRBJ1-5, with D possibly TRBD1 on 6 matching bases. Per germline, CDR1 SGHKS and CDR2 YYEKEE (reference sequence). The CDR3 runs 14 residues.

This clonotype turned up a few times. The V and J genes are TRBV6-2 or TRBV6-3 and TRBJ1-2, with 8 nucleotides matching TRBD1. The germline V gene encodes CDR1 MNHEY and CDR2 SVGEGT. The CDR3 has 13 residues. J lost 8 bases, V lost 5 bases, and 7 bases had no gene match. The CDR3 nucleotides read TGTGCCAGCAGTAGGTCTGGGACAGGAGGCTACACCTTC. Translation gives CASSRSGTGGYTF.

Worth noting for this clonotype: Being one base from a much bigger clone, this may be a read error. This chain uses TRBV29-1 with TRBJ2-5, with 8 bases that match TRBD1. Trimming removed 4 bases from V and 11 bases from J; junction bases left unmatched: 27. Germline V CDR1 and CDR2: SQVTM, ANQGSEA. The CDR3 consists of 18 residues. The CDR3 here is CSVGFEGRGHHTSYGQYF. CDR3 sequence (DNA): TGCAGCGTTGGATTCGAGGGCAGGGGGCATCATACCTCCTACGGGCAGTACTTC.

Comment on this clonotype: A much larger clonotype is one base distant, so this may be a read error. V gene TRBV7-2 combines with J gene TRBJ2-3; TRBD2 matches 9 bases. Germline CDR1 SGHTA, CDR2 FQGNSA. V trimming: 7 bases; J trimming: 2 bases; junction bases outside the gene matches: 10. The CDR3 spans 16 residues. The CDR3 bases are TGTGCCAGCAACCCATGGACTAGCGTCTTCACAGATACGCAGTATTTT. Translation gives CASNPWTSVFTDTQYF.

The V and J genes are TRBV29-1 and TRBJ2-3, with 11 nucleotides matching TRBD1. The CDR3 consists of 15 residues. Germline V CDR1 and CDR2: SQVTM, ANQGSEA. Unmatched junction bases numbered 3, after V lost 2 bases and J lost 2 bases. CDR3 protein: CSVERTGGYTDTQYF. The CDR3 DNA follows: TGCAGCGTTGAAAGGACAGGGGGCTACACAGATACGCAGTATTTT.

Only a few counts were recorded for this clonotype. The gene calls are TRBV2 and TRBJ2-1; D call uncertain. This CDR3 comprises 9 residues. V lost 7 bases to trimming and J lost 5 bases, with 0 bases between them. Germline-derived CDR1 and CDR2 are SNHLY and FYNNEI. The CDR3 nucleotides are TGTGCCAGCAACAATGAGCAGTTCTTC. The encoded protein is CASNNEQFF.

V is TRBV12-3 or TRBV12-4 and J is TRBJ1-2; D is undetermined. The CDR3 length is 14 residues. V gave up 3 bases and J gave up 4 bases, with 12 bases separating them. CDR3 in DNA: TGTGCCAGCAGTTTCAATACAGCATCCTATGGCTACACCTTC. Amino acids: CASSFNTASYGYTF.

The V and J genes are TRBV20-1 and TRBJ1-2, with 7 bases lining up with TRBD1. The germline V gene encodes CDR1 DFQATT and CDR2 SNEGSKA (reference sequence). The CDR3 has 11 residues. The CDR3 loop reads CRAKQGRGYTF. The CDR3 bases are TGCAGGGCCAAACAGGGGAGGGGCTACACCTTC.

This chain connects TRBV20-1 to TRBJ2-3, with 9 bases lining up with TRBD2. CDR3 length: 15 amino acids. CDR1 and CDR2 from the germline V gene are DFQATT and SNEGSKA (reference sequence). After removal of 3 bases from V and 3 bases from J, the junction contained 7 bases not matched to a gene. As DNA, the CDR3 is TGCAGTGCTAGCCTCGGGCTAGCGGGGACAGATACGCAGTATTTT. This translates into CSASLGLAGTDTQYF.

The chain links TRBV7-2 to TRBJ2-5, with 8 bases aligning to TRBD1. This CDR3 has 15 residues. In germline, CDR1 is SGHTA, CDR2 FQGNSA. The junction had 11 bases not matched to a gene; V was cut back by 5 bases and J by 6 bases. The CDR3 sequence: CASSHRDRRGQTQYF. The DNA for the CDR3 is TGTGCCAGCAGCCACCGGGACAGGCGCGGACAGACCCAGTACTTC.

V and J are TRBV12-3 or TRBV12-4 and TRBJ1-1; maybe TRBD1 (6 bases). Trimming took off 6 bases at V and 1 base at J, with 15 bases between the two ends. CDR3 length equals 15 residues. The CDR3 loop reads CASRAGGATNTEAFF. For the CDR3, the DNA is TGTGCCAGCAGGGCCGGGGGGGCGACGAACACTGAAGCTTTCTTT.

In this sample, this clonotype turned up a few times. The chain couples TRBV11-1 to TRBJ2-3, with D possibly matching TRBD1 (6 bases). CDR1 is SGHAT and CDR2 is FQDESV in the germline V gene (reference sequence). The V end was cut by 7 bases, the J end by 2 bases, with 37 bases between. The CDR3 loop spans 22 amino acids. CDR3 in amino acids: CASNFLVVRAIFKTGSTDTQYF. The CDR3 region has the DNA TGTGCCAGCAACTTTCTTGTAGTACGGGCCATATTCAAGACAGGATCCACAGATACGCAGTATTTT.

The chain combines TRBV18 with TRBJ2-5; D is undetermined. The end of the DNA aligns better with TRBJ2-7, so the J call may be wrong. This CDR3 is built from 14 residues. The germline CDR1 and CDR2 sequences are KGHSH and LQKENI. The CDR3 loop is CASSPPFIADEQYF. CDR3 bases: TGTGCCAGCTCACCACCTTTTATCGCGGACGAGCAGTACTTC.